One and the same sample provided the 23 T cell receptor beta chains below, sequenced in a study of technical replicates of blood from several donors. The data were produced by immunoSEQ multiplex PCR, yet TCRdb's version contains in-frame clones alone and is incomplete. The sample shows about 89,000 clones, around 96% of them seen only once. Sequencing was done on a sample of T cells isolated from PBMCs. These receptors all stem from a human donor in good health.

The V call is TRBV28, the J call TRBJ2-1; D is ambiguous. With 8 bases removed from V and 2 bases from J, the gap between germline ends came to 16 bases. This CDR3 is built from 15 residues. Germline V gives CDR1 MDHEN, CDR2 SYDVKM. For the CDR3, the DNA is TGTGCCAGCTCCGTCCCCGGTACGGCCTACAATGAGCAGTTCTTC. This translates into CASSVPGTAYNEQFF.

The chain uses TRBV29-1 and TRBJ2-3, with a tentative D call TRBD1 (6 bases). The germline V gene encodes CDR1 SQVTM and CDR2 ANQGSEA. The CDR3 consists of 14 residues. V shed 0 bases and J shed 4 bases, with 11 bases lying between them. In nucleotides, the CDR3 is TGCAGCGTTGAAGACTACAGGGAACCAGATACGCAGTATTTT. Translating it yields CSVEDYREPDTQYF.

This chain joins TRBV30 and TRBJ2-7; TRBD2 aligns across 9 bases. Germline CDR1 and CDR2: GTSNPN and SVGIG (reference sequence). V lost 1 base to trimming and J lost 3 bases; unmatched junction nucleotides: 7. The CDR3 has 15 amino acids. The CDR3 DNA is TGTGCCTGGAGTGAGGGAATAGCGGGGGTCTACGAGCAGTACTTC. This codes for CAWSEGIAGVYEQYF.

The CDR3 nucleotides read TGTGCCAGCAGTTACTCCCCTGCTAGCGGGAGCTACGAGCAGTACTTC. This codes for CASSYSPASGSYEQYF. The chain links TRBV6-5 to TRBJ2-7, with 10 nucleotides matching TRBD2. This CDR3 comprises 16 residues. J was trimmed by 3 bases and V by 0 bases; bases with no gene match: 5. The V gene's germline CDR1 is MNHEY and CDR2 SVGAGI.

CDR3 DNA sequence: TGTGCCAGCAGCTTGGAACTACAAGAGACCCAGTACTTC. Its protein product is CASSLELQETQYF. The chain employs TRBV5-4 and TRBJ2-5; D is ambiguous. The CDR3 spans 13 residues. Trimming removed 0 bases from V and 2 bases from J, with 5 bases in between. Germline V gives CDR1 SGHNT, CDR2 YYREEE (reference sequence).

The CDR3 sequence: CASSIQLDRPYEQYF. The CDR3 DNA sequence: TGTGCCAGCAGCATACAATTGGACAGGCCCTACGAGCAGTACTTC. This chain connects TRBV7-8 to TRBJ2-7, with 7 bases that match TRBD1. V gave up 5 bases and J gave up 2 bases; unmatched junction bases: 9. CDR1 is SGHVS and CDR2 is FQNEAQ in the germline V gene. The CDR3 is 15 residues long.

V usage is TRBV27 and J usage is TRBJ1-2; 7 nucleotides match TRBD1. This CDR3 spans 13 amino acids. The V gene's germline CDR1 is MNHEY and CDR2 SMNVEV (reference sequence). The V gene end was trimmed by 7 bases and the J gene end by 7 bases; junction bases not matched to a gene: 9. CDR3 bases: TGTGCCAGCACAGGGGGTAACGGCGCTGGCTACACCTTC. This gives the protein CASTGGNGAGYTF.

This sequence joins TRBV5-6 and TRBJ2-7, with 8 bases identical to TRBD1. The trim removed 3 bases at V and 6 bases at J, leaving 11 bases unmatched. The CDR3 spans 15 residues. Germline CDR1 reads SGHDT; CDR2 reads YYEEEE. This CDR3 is CASSSMDRVTGEQYF. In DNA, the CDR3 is TGTGCCAGCAGCTCAATGGACAGGGTGACGGGCGAGCAGTACTTC.

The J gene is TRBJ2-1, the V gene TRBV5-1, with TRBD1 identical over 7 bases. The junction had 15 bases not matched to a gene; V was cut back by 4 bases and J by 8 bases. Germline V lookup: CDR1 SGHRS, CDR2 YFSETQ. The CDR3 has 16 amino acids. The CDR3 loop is CASSRSLTGLIDEQFF. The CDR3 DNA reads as TGCGCCAGCAGCCGAAGTCTGACAGGGTTGATAGATGAGCAGTTCTTC. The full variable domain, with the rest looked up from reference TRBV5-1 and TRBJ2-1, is KAGVTQTPRYLIKTRGQQVTLSCSPISGHRSVSWYQQTPGQGLQFLFEYFSETQRNKGNFPGRFSGRQFSNSRSEMNVSTLELGDSALYLCASSRSLTGLIDEQFFGPGTRLTVL.

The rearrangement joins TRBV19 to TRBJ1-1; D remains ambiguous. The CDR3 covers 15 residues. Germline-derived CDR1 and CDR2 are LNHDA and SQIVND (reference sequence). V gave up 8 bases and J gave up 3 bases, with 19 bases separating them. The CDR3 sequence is CASVPSGNGYTEAFF. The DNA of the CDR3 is TGTGCCAGTGTCCCAAGCGGAAACGGGTACACTGAAGCTTTCTTT.

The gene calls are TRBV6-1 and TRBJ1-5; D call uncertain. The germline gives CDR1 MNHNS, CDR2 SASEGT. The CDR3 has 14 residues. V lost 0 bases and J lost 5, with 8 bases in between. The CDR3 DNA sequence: TGTGCCAGCAGTGAAGCGCCCGCGTATCAGCCCCAGCATTTT. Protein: CASSEAPAYQPQHF.

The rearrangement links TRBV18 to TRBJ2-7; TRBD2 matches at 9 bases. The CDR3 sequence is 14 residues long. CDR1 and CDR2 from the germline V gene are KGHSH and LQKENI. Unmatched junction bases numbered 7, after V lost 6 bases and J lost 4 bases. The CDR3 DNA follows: TGTGCCAGCTCTCAGGTAGCGGGAGCTTACGAGCAGTACTTC. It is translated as CASSQVAGAYEQYF.

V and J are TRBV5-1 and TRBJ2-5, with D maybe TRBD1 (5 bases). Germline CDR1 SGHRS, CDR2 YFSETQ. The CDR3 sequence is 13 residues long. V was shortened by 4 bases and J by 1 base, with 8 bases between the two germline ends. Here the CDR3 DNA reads TGCGCCAGCAGCCCAGGGATCCAAGAGACCCAGTACTTC. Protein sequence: CASSPGIQETQYF.

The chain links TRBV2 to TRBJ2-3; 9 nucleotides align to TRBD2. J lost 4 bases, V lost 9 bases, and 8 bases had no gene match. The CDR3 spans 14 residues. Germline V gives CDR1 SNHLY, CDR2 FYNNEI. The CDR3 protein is CASLTAGGADTQYF. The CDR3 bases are TGTGCCAGTCTTACCGCGGGAGGGGCAGATACGCAGTATTTT. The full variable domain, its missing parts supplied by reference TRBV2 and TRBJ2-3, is EPEVTQTPSHQVTQMGQEVILRCVPISNHLYFYWYRQILGQKVEFLVSFYNNEISEKSEIFDDQFSVERPDGSNFTLKIRSTKLEDSAMYFCASLTAGGADTQYFGPGTRLTVL.

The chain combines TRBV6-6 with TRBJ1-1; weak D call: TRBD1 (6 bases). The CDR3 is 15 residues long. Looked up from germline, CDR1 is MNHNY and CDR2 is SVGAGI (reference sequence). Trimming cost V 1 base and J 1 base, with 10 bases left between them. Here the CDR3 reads CASSYLRTENTEAFF. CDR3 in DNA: TGTGCCAGCAGTTACTTGAGGACAGAGAACACTGAAGCTTTCTTT.

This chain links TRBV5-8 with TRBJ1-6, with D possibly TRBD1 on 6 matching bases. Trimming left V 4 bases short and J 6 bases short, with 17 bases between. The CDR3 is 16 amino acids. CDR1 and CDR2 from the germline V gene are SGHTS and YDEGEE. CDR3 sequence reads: CASSREQGSANSPLHF. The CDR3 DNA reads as TGTGCCAGCAGCAGAGAACAGGGTTCAGCTAATTCACCCCTCCACTTT.

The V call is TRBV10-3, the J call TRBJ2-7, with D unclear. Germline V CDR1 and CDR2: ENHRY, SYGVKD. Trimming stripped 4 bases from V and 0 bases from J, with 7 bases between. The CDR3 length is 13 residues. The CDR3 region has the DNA TGTGCCATCAGTGTAGAGGTCTCCTACGAGCAGTACTTC. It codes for CAISVEVSYEQYF.

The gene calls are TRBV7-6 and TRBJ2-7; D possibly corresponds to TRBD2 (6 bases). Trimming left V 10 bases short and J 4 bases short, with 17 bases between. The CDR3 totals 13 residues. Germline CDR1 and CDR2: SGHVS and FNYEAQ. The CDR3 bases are TGTGCCACTAGCGTAGGGACCGCTTACGAGCAGTACTTC. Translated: CATSVGTAYEQYF.

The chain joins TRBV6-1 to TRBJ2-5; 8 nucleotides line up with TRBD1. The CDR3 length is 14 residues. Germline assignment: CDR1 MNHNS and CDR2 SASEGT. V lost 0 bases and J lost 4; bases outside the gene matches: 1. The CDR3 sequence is CASSEATGGETQYF. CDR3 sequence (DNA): TGTGCCAGCAGTGAAGCTACAGGGGGAGAGACCCAGTACTTC.

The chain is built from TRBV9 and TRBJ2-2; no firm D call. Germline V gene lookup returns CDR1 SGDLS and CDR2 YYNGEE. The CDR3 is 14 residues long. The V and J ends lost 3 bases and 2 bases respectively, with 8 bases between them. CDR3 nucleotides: TGTGCCAGCAGCGCTTCGCGTAACACCGGGGAGCTGTTTTTT. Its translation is CASSASRNTGELFF.

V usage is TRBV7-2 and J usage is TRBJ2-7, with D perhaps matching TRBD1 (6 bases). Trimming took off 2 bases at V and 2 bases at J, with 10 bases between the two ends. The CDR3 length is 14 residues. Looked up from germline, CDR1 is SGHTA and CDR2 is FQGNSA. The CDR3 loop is CASSLRTEAYEQYF. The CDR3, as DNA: TGTGCCAGCAGCTTAAGGACAGAAGCCTACGAGCAGTACTTC.

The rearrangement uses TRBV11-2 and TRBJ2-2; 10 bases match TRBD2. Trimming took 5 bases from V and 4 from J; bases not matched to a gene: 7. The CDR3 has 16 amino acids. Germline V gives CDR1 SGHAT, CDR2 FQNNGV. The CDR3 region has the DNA TGTGCCAGCAGCCCCCAAGCGGGGGGGCCCACCGGGGAGCTGTTTTTT. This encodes CASSPQAGGPTGELFF.

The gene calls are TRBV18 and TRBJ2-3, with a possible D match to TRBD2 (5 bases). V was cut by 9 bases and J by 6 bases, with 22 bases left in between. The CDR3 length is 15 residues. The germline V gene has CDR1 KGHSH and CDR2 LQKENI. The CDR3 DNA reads TGTGCCAGTCGGTACATGGGGAGCTTACCTGATACGCAGTATTTT. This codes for CASRYMGSLPDTQYF.